The present entry profiles one T cell receptor beta chain with its context. Profiling relied on immunoSEQ multiplex PCR, and the TCRdb table lists in-frame clones only, not all of them. The sample lists roughly 140,000 clones, 84% occurring once. Recruits, aged about 18 to 95 years, lived in 25 or so US areas. The study assigned cohorts using participant-reported clinical history. V lost 5 bases and J lost 0, with 6 bases in between. The germline CDR1 and CDR2 sequences are SGHNT and YYREEE (reference sequence). The CDR3 extends over 14 amino acids. This record comes from a study of blood T cell repertoires in COVID-19. As for the study in general: The study drew acute and convalescent COVID-19 samples from the United States, Italy and Spain.

This clonotype was obtained from a woman in her forties or fifties who had been exposed to COVID-19. The V gene is TRBV5-4, the J gene TRBJ2-6; D gene ambiguous. Sequenced material: PBMCs or T cells enriched from blood (not recorded which). As DNA, the CDR3 is TGTGCCAGCAGGCGGATCTCTGGGGCCAACGTCCTGACTTTC. Translation gives CASRRISGANVLTF. The whole variable domain, filled in from reference TRBV5-4 and TRBJ2-6, reads ETGVTQSPTHLIKTRGQQVTLRCSSQSGHNTVSWYQQALGQGPQFIFQYYREEENGRGNFPPRFSGLQFPNYSSELNVNALELDDSALYLCASRRISGANVLTFGAGSRLTVL.